This T cell receptor (beta chain) was profiled in a study of blood T cells in healthy people across ages. Study-wide results and caveats: Unsorted PBMC input precluded a conclusive naive versus antigen-experienced comparison. Long-lived donors exceeded aged donors in naive CD4+ cells and diversity.

Extractions gave at least 6 micrograms of total RNA per sample. Combining a sample-barcoded 5' primer with a J-beta primer mix, a second PCR ran for roughly 6 to 11 cycles. TCRdb fed the 5' RACE reads into MiXCR, producing one record per CDR3 protein. The table shows 650,000 to 800,000 distinct CDR3 sequences, with more than 45% occurring only once. Comment on this clonotype: Antigen unknown.

This CDR3 is 15 amino acids long. V was cut by 1 base and J by 7 bases, with 13 bases left in between. The germline gives CDR1 LGHNA, CDR2 YNFKEQ. This clonotype was obtained from a woman of 80 years or more in good health. The specimen sequenced was blood. The gene calls are TRBV4-2 and TRBJ1-4; possibly TRBD1 for D (5 bases). The CDR3 region has the DNA TGTGCCAGCAGCCAAGGCAGTGGGGGGGGTGAAAAACTGTTTTTT. It yields the protein CASSQGSGGGEKLFF.